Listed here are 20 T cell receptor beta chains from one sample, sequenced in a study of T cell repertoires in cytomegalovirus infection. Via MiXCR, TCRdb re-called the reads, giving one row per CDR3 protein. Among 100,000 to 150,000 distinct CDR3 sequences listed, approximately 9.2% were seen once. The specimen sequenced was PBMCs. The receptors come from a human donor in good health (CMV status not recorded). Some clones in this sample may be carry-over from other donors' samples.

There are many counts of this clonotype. CDR3 DNA sequence: TGTGCCATCAGGGGGGGGGGAAGCTCCTACAATGAGCAGTTCTTC. Amino acid sequence: CAIRGGGSSYNEQFF. This chain joins TRBV10-3 and TRBJ2-1, with 7 bases lining up with TRBD2. Germline-derived CDR1 and CDR2 are ENHRY and SYGVKD. This CDR3 has 15 residues. J gave up 0 bases and V 6 bases, and 5 bases lay outside the gene matches.

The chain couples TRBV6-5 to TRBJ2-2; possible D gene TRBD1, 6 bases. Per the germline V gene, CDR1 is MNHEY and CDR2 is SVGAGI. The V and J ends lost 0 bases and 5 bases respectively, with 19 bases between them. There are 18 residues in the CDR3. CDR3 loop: CASSYSVLNRVATGELFF. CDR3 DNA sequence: TGTGCCAGCAGTTACTCTGTTTTAAACAGGGTAGCAACCGGGGAGCTGTTTTTT.

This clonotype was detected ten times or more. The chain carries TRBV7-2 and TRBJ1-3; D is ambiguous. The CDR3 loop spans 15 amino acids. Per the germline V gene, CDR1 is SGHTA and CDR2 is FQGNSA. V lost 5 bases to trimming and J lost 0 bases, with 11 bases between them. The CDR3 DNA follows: TGTGCCAGCAGCCTCCAGCCTAACTCTGGAAACACCATATATTTT. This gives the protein CASSLQPNSGNTIYF.

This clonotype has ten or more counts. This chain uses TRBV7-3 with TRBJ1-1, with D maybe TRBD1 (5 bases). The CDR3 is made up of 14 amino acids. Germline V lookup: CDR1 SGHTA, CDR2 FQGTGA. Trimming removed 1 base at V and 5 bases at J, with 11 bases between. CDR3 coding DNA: TGTGCCAGCAGCTTAATCGGGAAGGGGACTGAAGCTTTCTTT. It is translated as CASSLIGKGTEAFF.

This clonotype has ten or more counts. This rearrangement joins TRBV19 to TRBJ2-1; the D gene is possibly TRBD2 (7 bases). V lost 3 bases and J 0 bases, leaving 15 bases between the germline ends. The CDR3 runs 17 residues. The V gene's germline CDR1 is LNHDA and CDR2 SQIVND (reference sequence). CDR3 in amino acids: CASSIKGGDFSYNEQFF. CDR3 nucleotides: TGTGCCAGTAGTATTAAAGGGGGGGATTTCTCCTACAATGAGCAGTTCTTC.

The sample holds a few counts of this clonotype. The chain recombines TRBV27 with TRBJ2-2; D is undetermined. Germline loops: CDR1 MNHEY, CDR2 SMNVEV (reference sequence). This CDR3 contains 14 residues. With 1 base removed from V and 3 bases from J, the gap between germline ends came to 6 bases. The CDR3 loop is CASSLYTDTGELFF. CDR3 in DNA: TGTGCCAGCAGTTTATATACAGACACCGGGGAGCTGTTTTTT.

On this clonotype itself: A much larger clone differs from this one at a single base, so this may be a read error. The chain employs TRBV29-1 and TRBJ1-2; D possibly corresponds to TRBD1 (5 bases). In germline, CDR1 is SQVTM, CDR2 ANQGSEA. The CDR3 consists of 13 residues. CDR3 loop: CSVATDYNYSYTF. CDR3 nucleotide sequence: TGCAGCGTTGCGACAGATTATAACTATAGCTACACCTTC.

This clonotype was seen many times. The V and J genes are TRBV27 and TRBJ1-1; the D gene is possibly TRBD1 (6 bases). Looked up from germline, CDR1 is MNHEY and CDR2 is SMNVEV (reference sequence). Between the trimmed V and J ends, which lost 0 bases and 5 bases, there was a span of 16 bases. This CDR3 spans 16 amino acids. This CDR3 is CASSLSSGGAGTEAFF. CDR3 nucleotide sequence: TGTGCCAGCAGTTTATCGTCGGGGGGCGCGGGGACTGAAGCTTTCTTT.

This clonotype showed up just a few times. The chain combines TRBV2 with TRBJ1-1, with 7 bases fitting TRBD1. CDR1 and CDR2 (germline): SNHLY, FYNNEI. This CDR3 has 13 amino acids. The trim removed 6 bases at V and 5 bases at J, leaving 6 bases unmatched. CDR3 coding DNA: TGTGCCAGCAGGGGACAGCTGCAGACTGAAGCTTTCTTT. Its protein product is CASRGQLQTEAFF. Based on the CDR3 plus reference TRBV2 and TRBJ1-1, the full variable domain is EPEVTQTPSHQVTQMGQEVILRCVPISNHLYFYWYRQILGQKVEFLVSFYNNEISEKSEIFDDQFSVERPDGSNFTLKIRSTKLEDSAMYFCASRGQLQTEAFFGQGTRLTVV.

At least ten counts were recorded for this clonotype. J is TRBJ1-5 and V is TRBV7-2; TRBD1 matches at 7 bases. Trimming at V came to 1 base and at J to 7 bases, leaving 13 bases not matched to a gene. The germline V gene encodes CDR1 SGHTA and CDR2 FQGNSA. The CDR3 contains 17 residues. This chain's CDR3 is CASSLGLQTGNPQPQHF. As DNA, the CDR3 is TGTGCCAGCAGCTTAGGCCTACAGACAGGGAACCCCCAGCCCCAGCATTTT.

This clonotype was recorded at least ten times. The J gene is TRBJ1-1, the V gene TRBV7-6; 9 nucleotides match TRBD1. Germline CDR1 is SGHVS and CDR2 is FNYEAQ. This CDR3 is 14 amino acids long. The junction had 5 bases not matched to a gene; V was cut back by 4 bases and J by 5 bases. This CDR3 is CASSYLTGGTEAFF. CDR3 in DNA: TGTGCCAGCAGCTACCTGACAGGGGGGACTGAAGCTTTCTTT.

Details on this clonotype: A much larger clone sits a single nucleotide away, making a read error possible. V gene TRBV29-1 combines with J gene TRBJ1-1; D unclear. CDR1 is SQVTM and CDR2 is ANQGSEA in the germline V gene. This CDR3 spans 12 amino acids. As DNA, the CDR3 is TGCAGCGTCGGCCCGCGGAACACTCAAGCTTTCTTT. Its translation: CSVGPRNTQAFF.

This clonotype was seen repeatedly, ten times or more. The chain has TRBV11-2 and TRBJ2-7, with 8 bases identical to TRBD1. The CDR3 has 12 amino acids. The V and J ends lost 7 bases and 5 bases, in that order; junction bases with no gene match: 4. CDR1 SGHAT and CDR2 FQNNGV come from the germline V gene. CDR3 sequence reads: CASKTGVDEQYF. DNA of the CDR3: TGTGCCAGCAAGACAGGGGTCGACGAGCAGTACTTC. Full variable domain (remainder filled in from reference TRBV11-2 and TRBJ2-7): EAGVAQSPRYKIIEKRQSVAFWCNPISGHATLYWYQQILGQGPKLLIQFQNNGVVDDSQLPKDRFSAERLKGVDSTLKIQPAKLEDSAVYLCASKTGVDEQYFGPGTRLTVT.

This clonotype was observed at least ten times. In DNA, the CDR3 is TGCGCCAGCAGCGCCGGGACTAGCGGCTCCTACGAGCAGTACTTC. This translates into CASSAGTSGSYEQYF. V usage is TRBV5-1 and J usage is TRBJ2-7; 11 positions agree with TRBD2. CDR1 SGHRS and CDR2 YFSETQ come from the germline V gene. The V segment lost 4 bases and the J segment 0 bases; nucleotides outside the gene matches: 3. This CDR3 spans 15 amino acids.

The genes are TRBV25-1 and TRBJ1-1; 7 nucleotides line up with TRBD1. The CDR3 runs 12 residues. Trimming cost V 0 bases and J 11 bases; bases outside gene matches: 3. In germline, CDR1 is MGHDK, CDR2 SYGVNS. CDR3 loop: CASSEYFRGAFF. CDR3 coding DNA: TGTGCCAGCAGTGAATATTTCAGGGGGGCTTTCTTT.

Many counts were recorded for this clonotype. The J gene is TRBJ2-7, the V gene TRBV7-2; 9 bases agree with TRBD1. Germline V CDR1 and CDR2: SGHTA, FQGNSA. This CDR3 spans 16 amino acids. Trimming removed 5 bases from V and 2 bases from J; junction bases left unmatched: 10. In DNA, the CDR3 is TGTGCCAGCAGCCGAGAGGCTGACAGGGGGGCCTACGAGCAGTACTTC. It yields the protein CASSREADRGAYEQYF.

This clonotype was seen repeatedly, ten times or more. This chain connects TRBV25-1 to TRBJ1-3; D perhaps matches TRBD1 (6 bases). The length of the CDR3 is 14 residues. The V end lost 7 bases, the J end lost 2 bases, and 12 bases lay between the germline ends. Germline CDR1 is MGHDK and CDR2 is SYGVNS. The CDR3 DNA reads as TGTGCCAGCACTGACAGGAGGGCTGGAAACACCATATATTTT. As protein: CASTDRRAGNTIYF.

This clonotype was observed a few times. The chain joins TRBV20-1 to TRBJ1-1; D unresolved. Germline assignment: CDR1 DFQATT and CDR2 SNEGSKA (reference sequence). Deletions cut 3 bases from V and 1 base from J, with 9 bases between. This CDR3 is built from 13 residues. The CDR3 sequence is CSASVGRNTEAFF. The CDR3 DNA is TGCAGTGCTAGTGTCGGCAGGAACACTGAAGCTTTCTTT.

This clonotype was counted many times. The CDR3 DNA is TGTGCCAGTAGTACCGGGGGTGGAGGAACTAATGAAAAACTGTTTTTT. Encoded protein: CASSTGGGGTNEKLFF. The chain uses TRBV19 and TRBJ1-4, with D possibly TRBD1 on 5 matching bases. The V end was cut by 4 bases, the J end by 1 base, with 13 bases between. Germline CDR1 is LNHDA and CDR2 is SQIVND (reference sequence). This CDR3 region has 16 residues.

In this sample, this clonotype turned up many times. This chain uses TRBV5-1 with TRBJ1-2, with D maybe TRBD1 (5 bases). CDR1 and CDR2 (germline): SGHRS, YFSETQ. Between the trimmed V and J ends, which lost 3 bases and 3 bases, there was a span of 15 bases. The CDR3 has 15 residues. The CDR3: CASSWDGGDYYGYTF. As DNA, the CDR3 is TGCGCCAGCAGCTGGGACGGTGGAGACTACTATGGCTACACCTTC.